This T cell receptor beta chain is drawn from a study of blood T cell repertoires in COVID-19. About the research overall: Acute and convalescent COVID-19 specimens originated in the United States, Italy and Spain. T cells, B-cell-depleted T cells, or PBMCs supplied cDNA or gDNA.

Patients at the Seattle site were enrolled during active infection and followed longitudinally. CDR1 is SGHTA and CDR2 is FQGNSA in the germline V gene. Trimming took off 5 bases at V and 3 bases at J, with 17 bases between the two ends. The CDR3 loop spans 16 amino acids. Per the original data handling: Quantification of nucleated cells was approximated via reference gene primer amplification. The repertoire was sequenced with immunoSEQ multiplex PCR; TCRdb's copy has only in-frame clones and lacks some. That table supplies the V and J calls and clone size; D and trimming were determined from the DNA. This sample has more than 300,000 clones, with around 88% found just once.

Sample: peripheral blood. This TCR was sampled from a woman aged 30 to 39 with COVID-19, enrolled during active disease. The chain employs TRBV7-2 and TRBJ1-5; D perhaps matches TRBD1 (5 bases). Written as DNA, the CDR3 is TGTGCCAGCAGCCCGCGGGTCGGGGGAATCAATCAGCCCCAGCATTTT. This gives the protein CASSPRVGGINQPQHF. Full variable domain (remainder filled in from reference TRBV7-2 and TRBJ1-5): GAGVSQSPSNKVTEKGKDVELRCDPISGHTALYWYRQSLGQGLEFLIYFQGNSAPDKSGLPSDRFSAERTGGSVSTLTIQRTQQEDSAVYLCASSPRVGGINQPQHFGDGTRLSIL.